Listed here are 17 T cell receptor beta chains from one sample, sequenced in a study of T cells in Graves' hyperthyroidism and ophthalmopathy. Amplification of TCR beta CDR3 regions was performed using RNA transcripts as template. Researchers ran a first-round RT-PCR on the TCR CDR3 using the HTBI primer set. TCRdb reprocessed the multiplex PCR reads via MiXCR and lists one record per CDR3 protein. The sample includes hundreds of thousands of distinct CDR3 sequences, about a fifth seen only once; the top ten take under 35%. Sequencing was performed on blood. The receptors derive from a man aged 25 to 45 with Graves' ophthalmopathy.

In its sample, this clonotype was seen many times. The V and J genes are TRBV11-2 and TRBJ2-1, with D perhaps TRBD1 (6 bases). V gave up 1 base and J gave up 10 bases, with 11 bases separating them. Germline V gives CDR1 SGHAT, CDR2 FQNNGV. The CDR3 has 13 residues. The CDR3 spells CASSLGGGVEQFF. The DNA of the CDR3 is TGTGCCAGCAGCTTAGGTGGGGGCGTGGAGCAGTTCTTC.

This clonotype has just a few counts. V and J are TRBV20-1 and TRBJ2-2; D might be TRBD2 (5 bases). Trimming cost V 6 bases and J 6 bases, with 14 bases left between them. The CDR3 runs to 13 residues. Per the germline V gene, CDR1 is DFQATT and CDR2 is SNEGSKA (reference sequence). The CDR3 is CSAQREFAGELFF. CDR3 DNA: TGCAGTGCCCAGAGGGAGTTCGCCGGGGAGCTGTTTTTT.

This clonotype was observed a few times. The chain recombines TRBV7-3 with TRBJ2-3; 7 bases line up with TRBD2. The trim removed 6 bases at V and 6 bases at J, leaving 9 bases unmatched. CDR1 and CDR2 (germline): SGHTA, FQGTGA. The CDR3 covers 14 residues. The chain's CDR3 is CASSSAGWADTQYF. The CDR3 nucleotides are TGTGCCAGCAGTTCAGCGGGATGGGCGGATACGCAGTATTTT.

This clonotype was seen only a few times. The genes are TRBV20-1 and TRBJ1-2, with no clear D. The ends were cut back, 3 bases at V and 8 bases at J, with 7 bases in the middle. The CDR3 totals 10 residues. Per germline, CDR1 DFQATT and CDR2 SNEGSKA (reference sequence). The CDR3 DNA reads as TGCAGTGCTAGTGACGGGGGCTACACCTTC. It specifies CSASDGGYTF.

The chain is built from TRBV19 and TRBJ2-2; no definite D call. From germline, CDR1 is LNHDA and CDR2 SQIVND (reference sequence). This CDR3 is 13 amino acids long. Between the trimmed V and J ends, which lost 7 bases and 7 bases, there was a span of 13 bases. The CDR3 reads CASTIGSGGELFF. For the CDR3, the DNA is TGTGCCAGTACAATAGGAAGTGGCGGGGAGCTGTTTTTT.

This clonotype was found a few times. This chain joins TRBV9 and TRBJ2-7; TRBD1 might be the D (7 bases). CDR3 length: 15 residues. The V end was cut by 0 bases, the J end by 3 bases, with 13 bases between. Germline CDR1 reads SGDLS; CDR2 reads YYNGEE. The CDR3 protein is CASSVAGGMNYEQYF. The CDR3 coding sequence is TGTGCCAGCAGCGTAGCAGGGGGGATGAACTACGAGCAGTACTTC. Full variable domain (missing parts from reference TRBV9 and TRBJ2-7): DSGVTQTPKHLITATGQRVTLRCSPRSGDLSVYWYQQSLDQGLQFLIQYYNGEERAKGNILERFSAQQFPDLHSELNLSSLELGDSALYFCASSVAGGMNYEQYFGPGTRLTVT.

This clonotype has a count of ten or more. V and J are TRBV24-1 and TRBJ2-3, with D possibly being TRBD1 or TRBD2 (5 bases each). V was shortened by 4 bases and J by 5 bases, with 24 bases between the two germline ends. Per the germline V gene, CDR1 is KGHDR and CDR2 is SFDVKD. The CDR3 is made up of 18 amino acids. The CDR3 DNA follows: TGTGCCACCAGTGACCTCCCCCGGGGCAGGGAGAAGGAAGATACGCAGTATTTT. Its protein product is CATSDLPRGREKEDTQYF.

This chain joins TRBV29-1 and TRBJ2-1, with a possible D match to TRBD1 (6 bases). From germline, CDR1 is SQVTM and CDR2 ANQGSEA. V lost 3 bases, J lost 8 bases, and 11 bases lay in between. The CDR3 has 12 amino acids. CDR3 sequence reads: CSVDAGVDEQFF. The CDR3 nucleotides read TGCAGCGTTGATGCAGGGGTCGATGAGCAGTTCTTC.

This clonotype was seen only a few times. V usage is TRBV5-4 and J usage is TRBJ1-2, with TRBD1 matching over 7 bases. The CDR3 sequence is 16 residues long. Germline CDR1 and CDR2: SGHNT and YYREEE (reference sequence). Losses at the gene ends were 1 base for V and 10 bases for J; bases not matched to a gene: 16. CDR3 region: CASSLSPGQHKSFYTF. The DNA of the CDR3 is TGTGCCAGCAGCTTGAGCCCGGGACAGCACAAATCATTCTACACCTTC. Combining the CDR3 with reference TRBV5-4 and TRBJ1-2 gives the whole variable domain ETGVTQSPTHLIKTRGQQVTLRCSSQSGHNTVSWYQQALGQGPQFIFQYYREEENGRGNFPPRFSGLQFPNYSSELNVNALELDDSALYLCASSLSPGQHKSFYTFGSGTRLTVV.

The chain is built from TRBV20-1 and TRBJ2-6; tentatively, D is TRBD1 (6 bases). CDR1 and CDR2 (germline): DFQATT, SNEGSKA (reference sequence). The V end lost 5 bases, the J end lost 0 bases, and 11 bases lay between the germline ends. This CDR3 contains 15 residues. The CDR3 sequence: CSAPQQGSGANVLTF. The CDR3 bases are TGCAGTGCTCCCCAACAGGGCTCTGGGGCCAACGTCCTGACTTTC.

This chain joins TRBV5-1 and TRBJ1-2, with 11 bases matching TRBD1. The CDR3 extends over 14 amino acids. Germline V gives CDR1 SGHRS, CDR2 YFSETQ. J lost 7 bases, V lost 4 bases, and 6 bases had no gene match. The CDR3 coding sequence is TGCGCCAGCAGCCAGGGACAGGGGGATGGTGGCTACACCTTC. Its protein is CASSQGQGDGGYTF.

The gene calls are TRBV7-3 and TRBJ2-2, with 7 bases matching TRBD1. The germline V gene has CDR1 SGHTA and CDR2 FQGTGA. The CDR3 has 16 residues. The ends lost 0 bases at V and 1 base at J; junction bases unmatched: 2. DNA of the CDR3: TGTGCCAGCAGCTTAACGGGACAGCTGAACACCGGGGAGCTGTTTTTT. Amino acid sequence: CASSLTGQLNTGELFF.

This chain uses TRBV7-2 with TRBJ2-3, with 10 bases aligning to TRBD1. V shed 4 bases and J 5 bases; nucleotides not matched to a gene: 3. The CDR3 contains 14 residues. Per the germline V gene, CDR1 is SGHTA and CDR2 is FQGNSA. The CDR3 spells CASSSTGGGDTQYF. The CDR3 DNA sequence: TGTGCCAGCAGCTCGACAGGGGGCGGAGATACGCAGTATTTT.

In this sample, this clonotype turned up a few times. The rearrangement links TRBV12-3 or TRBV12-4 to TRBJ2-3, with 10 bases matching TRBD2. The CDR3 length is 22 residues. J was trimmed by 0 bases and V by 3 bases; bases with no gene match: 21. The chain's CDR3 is CASSFSLGRAPGLAESTDTQYF. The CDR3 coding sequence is TGTGCCAGCAGTTTTAGTCTCGGCCGCGCACCTGGACTAGCGGAAAGCACAGATACGCAGTATTTT.

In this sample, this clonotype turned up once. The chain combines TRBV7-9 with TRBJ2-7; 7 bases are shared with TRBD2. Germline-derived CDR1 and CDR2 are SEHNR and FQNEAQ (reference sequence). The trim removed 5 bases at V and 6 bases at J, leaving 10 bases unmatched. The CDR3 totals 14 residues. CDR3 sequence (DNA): TGTGCCAGCAGCCCCCGTAAGGGCGGGAGCGAGCAGTACTTC. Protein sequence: CASSPRKGGSEQYF.

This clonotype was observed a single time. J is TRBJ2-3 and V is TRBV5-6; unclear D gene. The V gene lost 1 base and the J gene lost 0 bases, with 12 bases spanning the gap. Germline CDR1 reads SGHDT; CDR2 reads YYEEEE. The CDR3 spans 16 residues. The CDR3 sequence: CASSLSLYHSTDTQYF. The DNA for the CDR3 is TGTGCCAGCAGCTTGTCTCTCTACCACAGCACAGATACGCAGTATTTT.

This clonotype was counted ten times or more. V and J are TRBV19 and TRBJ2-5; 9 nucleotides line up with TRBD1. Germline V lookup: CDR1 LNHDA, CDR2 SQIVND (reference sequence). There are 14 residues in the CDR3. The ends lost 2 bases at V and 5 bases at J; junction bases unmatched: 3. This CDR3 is CASSIRDRAETQYF. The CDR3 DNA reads TGTGCCAGTAGTATAAGGGACAGGGCCGAGACCCAGTACTTC.